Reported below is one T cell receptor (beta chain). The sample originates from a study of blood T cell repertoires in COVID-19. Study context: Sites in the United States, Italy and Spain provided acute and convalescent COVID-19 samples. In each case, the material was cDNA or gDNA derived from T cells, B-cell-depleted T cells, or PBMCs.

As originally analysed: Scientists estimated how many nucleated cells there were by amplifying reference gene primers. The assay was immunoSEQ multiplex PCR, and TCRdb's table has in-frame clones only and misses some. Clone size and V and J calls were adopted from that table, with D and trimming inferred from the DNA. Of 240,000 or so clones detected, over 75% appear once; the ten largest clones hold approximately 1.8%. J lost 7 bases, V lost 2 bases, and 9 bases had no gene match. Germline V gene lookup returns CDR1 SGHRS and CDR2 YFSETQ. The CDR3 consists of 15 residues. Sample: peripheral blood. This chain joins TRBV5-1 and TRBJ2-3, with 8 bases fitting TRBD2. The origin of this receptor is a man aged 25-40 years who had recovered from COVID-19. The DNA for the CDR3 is TGCGCCAGCAGCTTAGGAGCGGGGGCCAGGAATACGCAGTATTTT. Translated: CASSLGAGARNTQYF.